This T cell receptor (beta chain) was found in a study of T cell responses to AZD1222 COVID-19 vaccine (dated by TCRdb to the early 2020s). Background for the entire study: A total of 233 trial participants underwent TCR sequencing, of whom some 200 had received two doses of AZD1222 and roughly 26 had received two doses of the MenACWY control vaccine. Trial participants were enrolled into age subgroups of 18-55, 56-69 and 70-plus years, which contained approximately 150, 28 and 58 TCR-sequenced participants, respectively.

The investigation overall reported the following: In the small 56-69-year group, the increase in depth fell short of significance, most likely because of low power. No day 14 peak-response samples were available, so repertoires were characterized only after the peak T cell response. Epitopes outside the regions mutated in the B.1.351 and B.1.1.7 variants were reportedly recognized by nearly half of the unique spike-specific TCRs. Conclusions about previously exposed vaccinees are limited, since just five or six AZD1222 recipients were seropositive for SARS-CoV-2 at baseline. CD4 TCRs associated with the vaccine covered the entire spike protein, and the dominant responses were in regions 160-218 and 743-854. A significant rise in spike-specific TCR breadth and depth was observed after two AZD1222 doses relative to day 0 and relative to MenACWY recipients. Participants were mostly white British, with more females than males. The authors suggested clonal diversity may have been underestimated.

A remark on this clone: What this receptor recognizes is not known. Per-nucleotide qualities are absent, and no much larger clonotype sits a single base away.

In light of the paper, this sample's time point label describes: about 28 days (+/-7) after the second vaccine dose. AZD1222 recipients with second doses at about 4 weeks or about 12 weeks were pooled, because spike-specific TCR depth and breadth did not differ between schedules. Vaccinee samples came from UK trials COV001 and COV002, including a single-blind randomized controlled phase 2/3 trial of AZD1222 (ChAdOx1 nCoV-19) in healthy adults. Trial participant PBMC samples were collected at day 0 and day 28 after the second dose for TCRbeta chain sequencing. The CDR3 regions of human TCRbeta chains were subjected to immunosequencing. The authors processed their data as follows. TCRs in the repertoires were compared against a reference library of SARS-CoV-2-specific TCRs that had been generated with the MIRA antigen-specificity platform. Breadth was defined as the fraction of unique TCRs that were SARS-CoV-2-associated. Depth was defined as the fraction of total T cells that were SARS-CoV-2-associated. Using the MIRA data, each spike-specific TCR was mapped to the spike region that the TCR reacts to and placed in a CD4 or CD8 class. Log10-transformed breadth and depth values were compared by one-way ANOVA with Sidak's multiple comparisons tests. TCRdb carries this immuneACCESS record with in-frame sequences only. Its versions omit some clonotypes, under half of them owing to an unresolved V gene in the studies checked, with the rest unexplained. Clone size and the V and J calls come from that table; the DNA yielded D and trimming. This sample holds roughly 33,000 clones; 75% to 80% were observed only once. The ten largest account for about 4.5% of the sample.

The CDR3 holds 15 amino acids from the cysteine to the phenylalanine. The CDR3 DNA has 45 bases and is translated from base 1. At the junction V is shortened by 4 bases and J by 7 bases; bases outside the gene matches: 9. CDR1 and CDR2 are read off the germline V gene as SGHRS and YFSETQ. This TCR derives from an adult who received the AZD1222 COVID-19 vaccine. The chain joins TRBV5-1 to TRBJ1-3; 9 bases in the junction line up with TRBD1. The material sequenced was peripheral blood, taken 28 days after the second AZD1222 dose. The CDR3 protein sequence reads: CASSPLGQGFNTIYF. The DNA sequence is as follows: TGCGCCAGCAGCCCCCTGGGACAGGGTTTCAACACCATATATTTT.